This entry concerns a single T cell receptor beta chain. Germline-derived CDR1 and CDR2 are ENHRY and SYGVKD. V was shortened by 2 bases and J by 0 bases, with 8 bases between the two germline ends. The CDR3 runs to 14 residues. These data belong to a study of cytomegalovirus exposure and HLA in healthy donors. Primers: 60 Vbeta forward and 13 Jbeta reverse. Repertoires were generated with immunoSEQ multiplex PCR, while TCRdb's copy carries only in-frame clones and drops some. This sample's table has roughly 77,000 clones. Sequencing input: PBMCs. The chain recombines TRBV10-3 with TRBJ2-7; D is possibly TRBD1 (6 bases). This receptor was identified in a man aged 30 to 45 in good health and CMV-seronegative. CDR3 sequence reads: CAISEDRSSYEQYF. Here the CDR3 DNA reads TGTGCCATCAGTGAGGACAGGAGCTCCTACGAGCAGTACTTC.